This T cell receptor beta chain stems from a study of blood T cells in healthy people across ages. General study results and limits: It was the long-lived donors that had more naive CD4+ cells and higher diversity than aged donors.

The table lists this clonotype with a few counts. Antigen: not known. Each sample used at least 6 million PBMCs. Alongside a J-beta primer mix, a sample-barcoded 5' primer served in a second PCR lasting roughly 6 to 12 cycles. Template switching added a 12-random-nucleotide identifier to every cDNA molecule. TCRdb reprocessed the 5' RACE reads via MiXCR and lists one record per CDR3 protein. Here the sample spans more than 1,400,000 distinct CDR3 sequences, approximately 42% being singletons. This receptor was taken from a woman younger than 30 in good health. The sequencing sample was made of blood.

DNA for the CDR3: TGTGCCAGCAAGAATTTAGGGGGGGATACGCAGTATTTT. As protein: CASKNLGGDTQYF. This rearrangement joins TRBV2 to TRBJ2-3; either TRBD1 or TRBD2 may fit D (6 bases each). Germline lookup yields CDR1 SNHLY and CDR2 FYNNEI. The CDR3 is 13 residues long. Between the trimmed V and J ends, which lost 7 bases and 6 bases, there was a span of 14 bases.